This entry lists 26 T cell receptor beta chains sequenced from one sample in a study of response to subunit inactivated influenza vaccine. Each CDR3 protein gets one entry after TCRdb re-called the RT-PCR reads with MiXCR. The sample has about 580,000 distinct CDR3 sequences; 13% to 15% are singletons. The input for sequencing was PBMCs from blood, taken approximately 12 days after vaccination. The receptors come from a man aged 50 to 60 who received an inactivated influenza vaccine.

The chain joins TRBV20-1 to TRBJ2-3; D may correspond to TRBD1 or TRBD2 (5 bases each). CDR3 size: 16 residues. Trimming shortened V by 0 bases and J by 6 bases, and 19 bases separated the two germline ends. CDR1 DFQATT and CDR2 SNEGSKA come from the germline V gene (reference sequence). This CDR3 is CSARDGGLPRGDTQYF. The CDR3 bases are TGCAGTGCTAGAGATGGGGGTCTTCCCCGCGGGGATACGCAGTATTTT.

This clonotype was seen a few times. The V and J genes are TRBV28 and TRBJ2-3; perhaps TRBD2 as D (7 bases). CDR3 size: 15 residues. Trimming removed 6 bases from V and 4 bases from J, with 17 bases in between. From germline, CDR1 is MDHEN and CDR2 SYDVKM. CDR3 residues: CASSEQGLRADTQYF. As DNA, the CDR3 is TGTGCCAGCAGCGAACAGGGACTAAGGGCAGATACGCAGTATTTT.

This clonotype showed up many times. J is TRBJ2-1 and V is TRBV20-1; 10 bases agree with TRBD2. The germline V gene encodes CDR1 DFQATT and CDR2 SNEGSKA (reference sequence). The V and J ends lost 3 bases and 1 base, in that order; junction bases with no gene match: 6. CDR3 length equals 16 residues. CDR3 region: CSASSSGGRSYNEQFF. The CDR3 DNA follows: TGCAGTGCTAGCTCTAGCGGGGGCCGTTCCTACAATGAGCAGTTCTTC.

V gene TRBV4-3 combines with J gene TRBJ1-2; 10 bases align to TRBD1. The CDR3 is 16 amino acids. Germline V gene data show CDR1 as LGHNA and CDR2 as YSLEER. V shed 2 bases, J shed 1 base, and the junction held 4 bases outside the gene matches. The CDR3 DNA is TGCGCCAGCAGCCAAAGACAGGGGGCAGTTAACTATGGCTACACCTTC. Translated, it gives CASSQRQGAVNYGYTF.

This sequence joins TRBV6-2 or TRBV6-3 and TRBJ1-1; 7 nucleotides match TRBD1. CDR1 is MNHEY and CDR2 is SVGEGT in the germline V gene. Trimming at V came to 6 bases and at J to 3 bases, leaving 4 bases not matched to a gene. The CDR3 spans 13 residues. The CDR3 region is CASRSQGYTEAFF. The CDR3 nucleotides read TGTGCCAGCAGGTCACAGGGGTACACTGAAGCTTTCTTT.

The J gene is TRBJ2-1, the V gene TRBV20-1; D perhaps matches TRBD2 (5 bases). This CDR3 region has 14 residues. V was trimmed by 5 bases and J by 8 bases, leaving 19 bases between them. Germline V gives CDR1 DFQATT, CDR2 SNEGSKA (reference sequence). The CDR3 DNA reads as TGCAGTGCTGACACCCGGACTGGGCTTGATGAGCAGTTCTTC. Protein sequence: CSADTRTGLDEQFF.

The chain combines TRBV12-3 or TRBV12-4 with TRBJ1-6; 9 nucleotides line up with TRBD1. V lost 4 bases to trimming and J lost 9 bases; unmatched junction nucleotides: 10. This CDR3 has 16 residues. The CDR3 loop reads CASSSSKQGAISPLHF. CDR3 sequence (DNA): TGTGCCAGCAGTTCCTCAAAACAGGGGGCTATTTCACCCCTCCACTTT.

There are a few counts of this clonotype. The chain links TRBV5-1 to TRBJ2-1; 8 bases are shared with TRBD2. The CDR3 sequence is 15 residues long. Germline CDR1 reads SGHRS; CDR2 reads YFSETQ. The ends lost 5 bases at V and 1 base at J; junction bases unmatched: 5. The CDR3 DNA reads TGCGCCAGCAGGGTTAGCGGGGTGTCCTACAATGAGCAGTTCTTC. The encoded protein is CASRVSGVSYNEQFF. Based on the CDR3 plus reference TRBV5-1 and TRBJ2-1, the full variable domain is KAGVTQTPRYLIKTRGQQVTLSCSPISGHRSVSWYQQTPGQGLQFLFEYFSETQRNKGNFPGRFSGRQFSNSRSEMNVSTLELGDSALYLCASRVSGVSYNEQFFGPGTRLTVL.

This clonotype was detected only a few times. The J gene is TRBJ2-7, the V gene TRBV11-2; TRBD1 aligns across 8 bases. This CDR3 is 16 amino acids long. V lost 6 bases to trimming and J lost 2 bases; unmatched junction nucleotides: 12. Germline V CDR1 and CDR2: SGHAT, FQNNGV. The CDR3 DNA is TGTGCCAGCAGAATTGTATCCGGGACAGGCACCTACGAGCAGTACTTC. This codes for CASRIVSGTGTYEQYF.

This clonotype has just a few counts. The V and J genes are TRBV5-6 and TRBJ2-5, with D unresolved. Per germline, CDR1 SGHDT and CDR2 YYEEEE. The V gene lost 2 bases and the J gene lost 5 bases, with 13 bases spanning the gap. The CDR3 is made up of 14 amino acids. The chain's CDR3 is CASSFSSDGETQYF. In nucleotides, the CDR3 is TGTGCCAGCAGCTTTTCATCTGACGGGGAGACCCAGTACTTC.

This clonotype was seen more than once but under ten times. The chain joins TRBV12-3 or TRBV12-4 to TRBJ1-4; D is uncertain. With 2 bases removed from V and 7 bases from J, the gap between germline ends came to 14 bases. CDR3 length: 15 amino acids. The CDR3 DNA sequence: TGTGCCAGCAGTTTAACCTGGGAAACCGGTGAAAAACTGTTTTTT. This translates into CASSLTWETGEKLFF.

This clonotype was seen repeatedly, ten times or more. The chain links TRBV10-3 to TRBJ1-3, with D unclear. This CDR3 spans 14 amino acids. Looked up from germline, CDR1 is ENHRY and CDR2 is SYGVKD. Trimming stripped 6 bases from V and 7 bases from J, with 16 bases between. The CDR3 spells CAIRSQPWDNTIYF. CDR3 nucleotide sequence: TGTGCCATCAGGTCCCAACCTTGGGATAACACCATATATTTT.

This clonotype was detected a few times. V and J are TRBV3-1 and TRBJ1-1; perhaps TRBD1 as D (5 bases). Deletions cut 0 bases from V and 1 base from J, with 6 bases between. Germline V CDR1 and CDR2: LGHDT, YNNKEL (reference sequence). There are 14 residues in the CDR3. CDR3 region: CASSQDGQNTEAFF. As DNA, the CDR3 is TGTGCCAGCAGCCAAGATGGACAGAACACTGAAGCTTTCTTT.

This sequence joins TRBV10-1 and TRBJ1-2, with D uncertain. V was clipped by 1 base and J by 2 bases, with 11 bases between them. Germline V gene lookup returns CDR1 WNHNN and CDR2 SYGVQD (reference sequence). The CDR3 is 15 amino acids. CDR3 sequence: CASSEFRSWNYGYTF. In nucleotides, the CDR3 is TGCGCCAGCAGTGAGTTTCGCAGTTGGAACTATGGCTACACCTTC.

This clonotype was recorded a few times. Here the CDR3 DNA reads TGCGCCAGCAGCTGGGGGACTAGCGGGATTGATGAGCAGTTCTTC. Translated: CASSWGTSGIDEQFF. The J gene is TRBJ2-1, the V gene TRBV5-1, with 13 nucleotides matching TRBD2. Germline V gene data show CDR1 as SGHRS and CDR2 as YFSETQ. CDR3 length: 15 residues. The J segment lost 8 bases and the V segment lost 3 bases, leaving 5 bases of the junction unmatched.

The J gene is TRBJ2-5, the V gene TRBV9; no clear D. The V gene's germline CDR1 is SGDLS and CDR2 YYNGEE. This CDR3 has 14 amino acids. Trimming took 1 base from V and 4 from J, leaving 11 bases between them. DNA of the CDR3: TGTGCCAGCAGCGTAAGCTCTAAGGGAGAGACCCAGTACTTC. Protein: CASSVSSKGETQYF.

This clonotype was found a few times. The chain carries TRBV18 and TRBJ1-1, with no clear D. V was clipped by 3 bases and J by 0 bases, with 8 bases between them. The CDR3 covers 14 residues. Per the germline V gene, CDR1 is KGHSH and CDR2 is LQKENI. The DNA for the CDR3 is TGTGCCAGCTCACCTTCAGAGATGAACACTGAAGCTTTCTTT. Its translation: CASSPSEMNTEAFF.

This clonotype was seen more than once but under ten times. The chain combines TRBV10-3 with TRBJ2-5; 15 bases map to TRBD2. This CDR3 has 16 amino acids. With 8 bases clipped from V and 2 bases from J, the junction kept 6 bases outside the gene matches. The germline V gene encodes CDR1 ENHRY and CDR2 SYGVKD. This CDR3 reads CAIGPGLAGGQETQYF. CDR3 bases: TGTGCCATCGGACCGGGACTAGCGGGAGGTCAAGAGACCCAGTACTTC.

This clonotype was detected a few times. The chain recombines TRBV27 with TRBJ2-3; D is tentatively TRBD1 or TRBD2 (5 bases each). CDR1 is MNHEY and CDR2 is SMNVEV in the germline V gene (reference sequence). This CDR3 region has 17 residues. V lost 5 bases to trimming and J lost 2 bases, with 20 bases between them. CDR3 DNA: TGTGCCAGCAGTCGGTACCTGGGACCTGAATTCACAGATACGCAGTATTTT. It yields the protein CASSRYLGPEFTDTQYF.

This clonotype was seen repeatedly, ten times or more. V and J are TRBV5-6 and TRBJ2-3, with D possibly being TRBD2 (6 bases). Germline V gives CDR1 SGHDT, CDR2 YYEEEE. There are 14 residues in the CDR3. The V gene lost 0 bases and the J gene lost 3 bases, with 8 bases spanning the gap. CDR3 loop: CASSLVRGTDTQYF. The CDR3 region has the DNA TGTGCCAGCAGCTTGGTGCGGGGAACAGATACGCAGTATTTT.

The CDR3 sequence is CASSDNHGKYNSPLHF. In DNA, the CDR3 is TGCGCCAGCTCTGACAACCATGGAAAATATAATTCACCCCTCCACTTT. The rearrangement joins TRBV4-1 to TRBJ1-6; D remains unclear. CDR3 length: 16 residues. Per the germline V gene, CDR1 is MGHRA and CDR2 is YSYEKL. V lost 8 bases to trimming and J lost 4 bases, with 18 bases between them.

This clonotype was detected only a few times. This chain connects TRBV12-3 or TRBV12-4 to TRBJ2-7; D remains ambiguous. V was pared by 2 bases and J by 0 bases, with 11 bases between. The CDR3 is 15 residues long. This CDR3 is CASSLRDPSSYEQYF. The CDR3 DNA follows: TGTGCCAGCAGTTTAAGGGATCCTAGCTCCTACGAGCAGTACTTC.

V and J are TRBV3-1 and TRBJ2-1, with TRBD2 identical over 10 bases. This CDR3 contains 15 residues. Germline loops: CDR1 LGHDT, CDR2 YNNKEL (reference sequence). After removal of 4 bases from V and 7 bases from J, the junction contained 7 bases not matched to a gene. CDR3 in DNA: TGTGCCAGCAGCCGCGGACTAGCGGAAGCAAATGAGCAGTTCTTC. Its translation: CASSRGLAEANEQFF.

This clonotype was counted between two and nine times. The rearrangement links TRBV14 to TRBJ2-1, with D unclear. CDR1 is SGHDN and CDR2 is FVKESK in the germline V gene. The CDR3 covers 11 residues. Deletions cut 1 base from V and 10 bases from J, with 5 bases between. For the CDR3, the DNA is TGTGCCAGCAGCCAAGCGGAGGAGCAGTTCTTC. Its protein is CASSQAEEQFF.

A few counts support this clonotype. This rearrangement joins TRBV20-1 to TRBJ2-7, with 8 positions matching TRBD2. The CDR3 spans 14 residues. The V gene's germline CDR1 is DFQATT and CDR2 SNEGSKA (reference sequence). V lost 3 bases, J lost 1 base, and 5 bases stayed unmatched. CDR3 in DNA: TGCAGTGCTAGGGGAGTAGCGGGGTCCTACGAGCAGTACTTC. Protein product: CSARGVAGSYEQYF.

This clonotype was observed a few times. This chain joins TRBV6-5 and TRBJ2-7; perhaps TRBD2 as D (5 bases). The CDR3 is 15 residues long. V lost 0 bases and J lost 4, with 13 bases in between. From germline, CDR1 is MNHEY and CDR2 SVGAGI. CDR3 sequence reads: CASSYSTGIAYEQYF. The DNA for the CDR3 is TGTGCCAGCAGTTACTCGACGGGGATCGCGTACGAGCAGTACTTC.